The clone carrying this TCR beta chain was observed a few times. The germline V gene has CDR1 SGHTA and CDR2 FQGTGA. The CDR3 loop spans 13 amino acids. The V end was cut by 4 bases, the J end by 0 bases, with 5 bases between. The data belong to a study of early T cells in non-severe SARS-CoV-2 infection. The overall study: Sequencing of unsorted whole blood was done on bulk RNA, leaving chains unpaired.

Tagging with unique molecular identifiers was applied to individual cDNA molecules. TCRdb used MiXCR to reprocess the 5' RACE reads, holding one entry per CDR3 protein. The top ten clones hold roughly 3.7% of a sample with under 85,000 distinct CDR3 sequences, more than 12% of them seen once. Sample: whole blood, taken at baseline. The chain is built from TRBV7-3 and TRBJ2-3, with D maybe TRBD2 (5 bases). The TCR originated in an adult who was a healthcare worker with PCR-confirmed SARS-CoV-2 infection or an uninfected control (not recorded which). The CDR3 loop reads CASSWTSTDTQYF. In DNA form, the CDR3 reads TGTGCCAGCAGCTGGACTAGCACAGATACGCAGTATTTT.